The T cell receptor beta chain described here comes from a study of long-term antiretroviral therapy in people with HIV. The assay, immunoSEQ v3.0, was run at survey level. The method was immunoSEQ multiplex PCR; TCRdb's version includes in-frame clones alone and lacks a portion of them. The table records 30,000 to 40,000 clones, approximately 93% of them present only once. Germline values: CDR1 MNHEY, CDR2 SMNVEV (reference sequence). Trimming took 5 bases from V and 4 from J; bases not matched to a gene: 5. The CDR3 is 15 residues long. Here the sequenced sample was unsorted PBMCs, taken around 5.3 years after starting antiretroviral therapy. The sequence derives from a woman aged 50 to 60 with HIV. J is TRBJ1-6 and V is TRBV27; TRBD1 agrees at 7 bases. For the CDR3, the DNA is TGTGCCAGCAGTACACAGGGGACTTATAATTCACCCCTCCACTTT. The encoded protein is CASSTQGTYNSPLHF.